This T cell receptor (beta chain) comes out of a study of blood T cell repertoires in COVID-19. In the study overall: The origin of the acute and convalescent COVID-19 samples was the United States, Italy and Spain.

V lost 3 bases and J lost 0, with 5 bases in between. The CDR3 is 13 amino acids. Sequencing used immunoSEQ multiplex PCR; TCRdb keeps in-frame clones, though not all of them. The top ten clones hold around 2.9% of a sample with over 130,000 clones, approximately 85% of them seen once. Sequencing was carried out using peripheral blood. The clonotype originates from a man in his forties or fifties with acute or convalescent COVID-19. V is TRBV12-3 or TRBV12-4 and J is TRBJ1-1, with unresolved D. CDR3 loop: CASSFSVNTEAFF. CDR3 coding DNA: TGTGCCAGCAGTTTCTCCGTGAACACTGAAGCTTTCTTT.